This T cell receptor (beta chain) originates from a study of technical replicates of blood from several donors. The protocol was immunoSEQ multiplex PCR, while the TCRdb copy is restricted to in-frame clones and leaves out a portion. The sample records tens of thousands of clones, 86% being singletons. The CDR3 is made up of 13 amino acids. The germline CDR1 and CDR2 sequences are SQVTM and ANQGSEA. V trimming: 7 bases; J trimming: 2 bases; junction bases outside the gene matches: 5. The sample was PBMCs. This clonotype originated in a human donor in good health. Some clones in this sample may be carry-over from other donors' samples. The chain employs TRBV29-1 and TRBJ2-3; 8 bases are a match to TRBD1. The CDR3 loop is CSARTGFTDTQYF. The DNA for the CDR3 is TGCAGCGCACGGACAGGGTTCACAGATACGCAGTATTTT.